This T cell receptor beta chain appears in the sequencing data of a study of shared clonotypes between healthy human individuals. Germline values: CDR1 MDHEN, CDR2 SYDVKM. The CDR3 spans 12 residues. Trimming stripped 7 bases from V and 3 bases from J, with 7 bases between. From CD4+ cells came CD45RA+ naive and CD45RA-negative memory subsets. Genomic DNA from each subset was divided evenly over several immunoSEQ plates. The method was immunoSEQ multiplex PCR; TCRdb's version includes in-frame clones alone and lacks a portion of them. The sample contains about 600,000 clones, almost 97% of which appear only once.

Sequenced sample: naive CD4+ T cells sorted from blood. Subset here: CD45RA+ positively selected. This receptor was taken from a woman aged 25 to 39 in good health. V and J are TRBV28 and TRBJ1-5; D remains unclear. The CDR3: CASTLINQPQHF. Here the CDR3 DNA reads TGTGCCAGCACGCTGATCAATCAGCCCCAGCATTTT.